These 19 T cell receptor beta chains were sequenced from one sample in a study of OX40 agonist ivuxolimab in advanced cancers. Measured with immunoSEQ multiplex PCR; TCRdb has only the in-frame clones, and not every one. In the table there are some 64,000 clones, under 95% of which are singletons. Sequences were derived from CD4+ or CD8+ T cells sorted from blood, sampled in a trial of the OX40 agonist ivuxolimab. The receptors were sampled from an adult with an advanced solid tumor such as melanoma, head and neck, liver or kidney cancer.

This chain joins TRBV11-2 and TRBJ1-4; 7 positions match TRBD1. The CDR3 runs to 13 residues. Germline CDR1 and CDR2: SGHAT and FQNNGV. With V trimmed by 7 bases and J by 10 bases, 9 bases remained unmatched. In nucleotides, the CDR3 is TGTGCCAGCAACCCAGGGGGGCATGCAAAACTGTTTTTT. This gives the protein CASNPGGHAKLFF.

The J gene is TRBJ1-6, the V gene TRBV5-4, with 8 bases fitting TRBD1. Looked up from germline, CDR1 is SGHNT and CDR2 is YYREEE (reference sequence). CDR3 length equals 13 residues. Trimming took 8 bases from V and 10 from J; bases not matched to a gene: 8. The DNA of the CDR3 is TGTGCCAGTCGCCAGGGGGCTGGATCACCCCTCCACTTT. It codes for CASRQGAGSPLHF.

This sequence joins TRBV19 and TRBJ1-2; D is undetermined. The CDR3 covers 13 residues. Trimming shortened V by 7 bases and J by 4 bases, and 13 bases separated the two germline ends. Germline-derived CDR1 and CDR2 are LNHDA and SQIVND (reference sequence). CDR3 residues: CASKENHLYGYTF. The CDR3 bases are TGTGCCAGTAAGGAGAACCACCTCTATGGCTACACCTTC.

This CDR3 is CASGATRVTDTQYF. In DNA form, the CDR3 reads TGTGCCAGTGGGGCAACTAGAGTCACAGATACGCAGTATTTT. The gene calls are TRBV19 and TRBJ2-3; D is perhaps TRBD1 or TRBD2 (5 bases each). This CDR3 spans 14 amino acids. Germline V gene lookup returns CDR1 LNHDA and CDR2 SQIVND (reference sequence). Trimming shortened V by 8 bases and J by 2 bases, and 14 bases separated the two germline ends.

This chain connects TRBV6-1 to TRBJ1-6; TRBD1 is a possible D gene (5 bases). V was shortened by 7 bases and J by 0 bases, with 10 bases between the two germline ends. Germline V gene sequence: CDR1 MNHNS, CDR2 SASEGT. CDR3 length: 15 amino acids. CDR3 sequence (DNA): TGTGCCAGCAACCGAGACAGCTCCTATAATTCACCCCTCCACTTT. This gives the protein CASNRDSSYNSPLHF.

The rearrangement links TRBV5-5 to TRBJ1-2; 9 bases map to TRBD1. Germline CDR1 and CDR2: SGHKS and YYEKEE (reference sequence). Trimming removed 4 bases from V and 7 bases from J; junction bases left unmatched: 5. The CDR3 spans 13 residues. The CDR3 reads CASSRDRVSGYTF. DNA of the CDR3: TGTGCCAGCAGCAGGGACAGGGTTTCTGGCTACACCTTC. The full variable domain, rest sourced from reference TRBV5-5 and TRBJ1-2, is DAGVTQSPTHLIKTRGQQVTLRCSPISGHKSVSWYQQVLGQGPQFIFQYYEKEERGRGNFPDRFSARQFPNYSSELNVNALLLGDSALYLCASSRDRVSGYTFGSGTRLTVV.

The V and J genes are TRBV6-5 and TRBJ2-7, with 7 bases lining up with TRBD1. CDR1 and CDR2 (germline): MNHEY, SVGAGI. J gave up 4 bases and V 6 bases, and 9 bases lay outside the gene matches. The CDR3 runs to 14 residues. The CDR3 sequence is CASSPRGGGYEQYF. The CDR3, as DNA: TGTGCCAGCAGCCCCAGAGGGGGCGGTTACGAGCAGTACTTC.

The chain recombines TRBV30 with TRBJ2-3; D is perhaps TRBD1 or TRBD2 (5 bases each). V was shortened by 8 bases and J by 1 base, with 10 bases between the two germline ends. This CDR3 comprises 12 residues. Germline V lookup: CDR1 GTSNPN, CDR2 SVGIG (reference sequence). DNA for the CDR3: TGTGCCCGGGACGTCGGCACAGATACGCAGTATTTT. Protein sequence: CARDVGTDTQYF. Full variable domain (outside the CDR3, taken from reference TRBV30 and TRBJ2-3): SQTIHQWPATLVQPVGSPLSLECTVEGTSNPNLYWYRQAAGRGLQLLFYSVGIGQISSEVPQNLSASRPQDRQFILSSKKLLLSDSGFYLCARDVGTDTQYFGPGTRLTVL.

The rearrangement joins TRBV27 to TRBJ2-7; perhaps TRBD1 as D (6 bases). Germline-derived CDR1 and CDR2 are MNHEY and SMNVEV (reference sequence). The ends were cut back, 7 bases at V and 2 bases at J, with 15 bases in the middle. The CDR3 contains 14 residues. CDR3 nucleotide sequence: TGTGCCAGCAAAGCCGGGACACCCACCTACGAGCAGTACTTC. Protein sequence: CASKAGTPTYEQYF.

The rearrangement uses TRBV7-9 and TRBJ1-2; TRBD1 matches at 8 bases. The CDR3 is 13 amino acids. Germline V gene data show CDR1 as SEHNR and CDR2 as FQNEAQ (reference sequence). V gave up 6 bases and J gave up 4 bases; unmatched junction bases: 4. The CDR3 loop is CASRSTGGYGYTF. The CDR3, as DNA: TGTGCCAGCAGATCAACAGGGGGCTATGGCTACACCTTC.

CDR3 coding DNA: TGTGCCAGCAGCTTAGGGGGGGGCGGTTATGCAGATACGCAGTATTTT. This gives the protein CASSLGGGGYADTQYF. The rearrangement links TRBV7-6 to TRBJ2-3; D is possibly TRBD2 (7 bases). CDR1 is SGHVS and CDR2 is FNYEAQ in the germline V gene. This CDR3 is built from 16 residues. V lost 1 base and J 4 bases, leaving 15 bases between the germline ends. Filled out from reference TRBV7-6 and TRBJ2-3, the complete variable domain reads GAGVSQSPRYKVTKRGQDVALRCDPISGHVSLYWYRQALGQGPEFLTYFNYEAQQDKSGLPNDRFSAERPEGSISTLTIQRTEQRDSAMYRCASSLGGGGYADTQYFGPGTRLTVL.

This clone was seen a handful of times. The genes are TRBV5-8 and TRBJ1-2; no clear D gene. V lost 4 bases, J lost 5 bases, and 15 bases lay in between. This CDR3 has 14 amino acids. Per germline, CDR1 SGHTS and CDR2 YDEGEE. The CDR3 nucleotides read TGTGCCAGCAGCGCCCCGCGGGGTCGGTATGGCTACACCTTC. Amino acid sequence: CASSAPRGRYGYTF.

This clone has just one count. V is TRBV5-6 and J is TRBJ2-5; 7 bases are a match to TRBD2. The CDR3 is 14 amino acids. With 9 bases clipped from V and 3 bases from J, the junction kept 11 bases outside the gene matches. The germline V gene encodes CDR1 SGHDT and CDR2 YYEEEE. CDR3 sequence: CATGEELAKETQYF. DNA for the CDR3: TGTGCCACCGGTGAGGAACTAGCGAAAGAGACCCAGTACTTC.

The chain recombines TRBV9 with TRBJ2-1, with 10 bases lining up with TRBD1. The trim removed 2 bases at V and 9 bases at J, leaving 8 bases unmatched. The CDR3 totals 15 residues. Germline lookup yields CDR1 SGDLS and CDR2 YYNGEE. CDR3 in amino acids: CASSVRQGAYGEQFF. CDR3 DNA: TGTGCCAGCAGCGTCAGACAGGGGGCGTATGGTGAGCAGTTCTTC.

The chain couples TRBV5-8 to TRBJ2-3, with 10 bases matching TRBD2. Germline V gives CDR1 SGHTS, CDR2 YDEGEE. The CDR3 is made up of 16 amino acids. Losses at the gene ends were 4 bases for V and 3 bases for J; bases not matched to a gene: 8. CDR3 in DNA: TGTGCCAGCAGCACCCTAGCGGGGGTCTGGACAGATACGCAGTATTTT. Its protein product is CASSTLAGVWTDTQYF. Looking up the rest from reference TRBV5-8 and TRBJ2-3 gives the full variable domain: EAGVTQSPTHLIKTRGQQATLRCSPISGHTSVYWYQQALGLGLQFLLWYDEGEERNRGNFPPRFSGRQFPNYSSELNVNALELEDSALYLCASSTLAGVWTDTQYFGPGTRLTVL.

The V gene is TRBV7-2, the J gene TRBJ1-5; D not certain. Germline-derived CDR1 and CDR2 are SGHTA and FQGNSA. The CDR3 contains 12 residues. V gave up 4 bases and J gave up 5 bases, with 6 bases separating them. The CDR3 is CASSSNHQPQHF. CDR3 sequence (DNA): TGTGCCAGCAGCTCCAATCATCAGCCCCAGCATTTT.

The chain joins TRBV5-5 to TRBJ2-7; D is possibly TRBD1 (7 bases). Germline lookup yields CDR1 SGHKS and CDR2 YYEKEE (reference sequence). This CDR3 is 13 amino acids long. Trimming stripped 6 bases from V and 5 bases from J, with 15 bases between. In DNA, the CDR3 is TGTGCCAGCAACATGCAGGGGGGCGACGAGCAGTACTTC. Translating it yields CASNMQGGDEQYF. The variable domain in full, with the rest retrieved from reference TRBV5-5 and TRBJ2-7, is DAGVTQSPTHLIKTRGQQVTLRCSPISGHKSVSWYQQVLGQGPQFIFQYYEKEERGRGNFPDRFSARQFPNYSSELNVNALLLGDSALYLCASNMQGGDEQYFGPGTRLTVT.

V usage is TRBV1 and J usage is TRBJ1-2. TRBV1 is recorded as a pseudogene. The CDR3 consists of 13 residues. CDR3 protein: CTSSQPWRHGYTF. CDR3 bases: TGCACCAGCAGCCAACCATGGCGACATGGCTACACCTTC.

A word on this clone: Other DNA sequences within the sample encode an identical CDR3. This chain connects TRBV30 to TRBJ1-2; D remains ambiguous. Trimming removed 1 base at V and 7 bases at J, with 7 bases between. Germline CDR1 GTSNPN, CDR2 SVGIG (reference sequence). This CDR3 region has 11 residues. CDR3 DNA: TGTGCCTGGAGTGGGAGTCGTGGCTACACCTTC. The encoded protein is CAWSGSRGYTF.